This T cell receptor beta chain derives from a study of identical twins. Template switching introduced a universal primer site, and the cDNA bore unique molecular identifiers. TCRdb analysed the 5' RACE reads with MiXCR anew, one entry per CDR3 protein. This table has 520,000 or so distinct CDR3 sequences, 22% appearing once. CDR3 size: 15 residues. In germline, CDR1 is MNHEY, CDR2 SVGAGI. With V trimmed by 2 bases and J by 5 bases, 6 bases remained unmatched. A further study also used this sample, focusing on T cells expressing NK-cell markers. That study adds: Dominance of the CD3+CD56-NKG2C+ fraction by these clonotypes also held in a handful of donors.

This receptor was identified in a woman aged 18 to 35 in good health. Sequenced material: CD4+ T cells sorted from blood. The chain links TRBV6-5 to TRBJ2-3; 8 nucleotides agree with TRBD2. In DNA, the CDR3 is TGTGCCAGCAGTTACCGAGGAGCGGGAGAAGATACGCAGTATTTT. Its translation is CASSYRGAGEDTQYF.